The 18 T cell receptor beta chains below come from one sample, sequenced in a study of T-cell memory formation after mild COVID-19. MiXCR was run by TCRdb on the 5' RACE reads, yielding one entry per CDR3 protein. The sample lists just over 200,000 distinct CDR3 sequences; around 9.1% were seen once. Sequences were obtained from PBMCs or a T cell subset sorted from them (not recorded which). The receptors originated from a man younger than 35 who had mild COVID-19 (a few samples of this study predate the infection). Cell type and time point are not known.

The table lists this clonotype with many counts. V is TRBV25-1 and J is TRBJ2-1; D is possibly TRBD1 (7 bases). Trimming pared 6 bases from V and 8 bases from J, leaving 26 bases between. The CDR3 length is 17 residues. Germline V lookup: CDR1 MGHDK, CDR2 SYGVNS. The CDR3 loop reads CASREGMGDRQGDEQFF. As DNA, the CDR3 is TGTGCCAGCAGGGAGGGGATGGGGGACAGACAAGGTGATGAGCAGTTCTTC.

The genes are TRBV12-3 or TRBV12-4 and TRBJ2-1; TRBD2 aligns across 8 bases. CDR3 length: 18 amino acids. V dropped 5 bases and J dropped 2; count of bases not matched to a gene: 14. The DNA for the CDR3 is TGTGCCAGCAGTCCACCCCCCGCTCTAGCGGGCACCTACAATGAGCAGTTCTTC. It specifies CASSPPPALAGTYNEQFF.

In its sample, this clonotype was seen many times. J is TRBJ2-5 and V is TRBV7-2, with 8 bases aligning to TRBD1. The V gene end was trimmed by 2 bases and the J gene end by 5 bases; junction bases not matched to a gene: 7. Germline assignment: CDR1 SGHTA and CDR2 FQGNSA. The CDR3 loop spans 15 amino acids. Written as DNA, the CDR3 is TGTGCCAGCAGCTTACCTCGGACAGGGTTGGAGACCCAGTACTTC. Protein sequence: CASSLPRTGLETQYF. The entire variable domain, with the rest obtained from reference TRBV7-2 and TRBJ2-5, is as follows: GAGVSQSPSNKVTEKGKDVELRCDPISGHTALYWYRQSLGQGLEFLIYFQGNSAPDKSGLPSDRFSAERTGGSVSTLTIQRTQQEDSAVYLCASSLPRTGLETQYFGPGTRLLVL.

The rearrangement links TRBV7-9 to TRBJ2-2; 8 bases are a match to TRBD1. Germline CDR1 SEHNR, CDR2 FQNEAQ (reference sequence). The ends lost 6 bases at V and 6 bases at J; junction bases unmatched: 6. The CDR3 has 14 residues. The CDR3 DNA follows: TGTGCCAGCAGTCGACAGGGGACGGCCGGGGAGCTGTTTTTT. Its translation: CASSRQGTAGELFF.

This clonotype was detected only a few times. This chain connects TRBV11-2 to TRBJ1-1, with 7 bases identical to TRBD1. CDR3 size: 13 residues. With 5 bases clipped from V and 7 bases from J, the junction kept 7 bases outside the gene matches. In germline, CDR1 is SGHAT, CDR2 FQNNGV. This CDR3 is CASSVRQGNEAFF. The CDR3 DNA is TGTGCCAGCAGCGTTAGACAGGGCAATGAAGCTTTCTTT.

This clonotype was picked up a small number of times. J is TRBJ1-4 and V is TRBV7-9; 9 nucleotides match TRBD1. There are 15 residues in the CDR3. Germline assignment: CDR1 SEHNR and CDR2 FQNEAQ (reference sequence). V lost 1 base and J lost 5; bases outside the gene matches: 2. The CDR3 loop is CASSLGGTGNEKLFF. The CDR3 bases are TGTGCCAGCAGCTTAGGAGGGACAGGGAATGAAAAACTGTTTTTT.

CDR3 loop: CASGIRVGALSGYTF. The CDR3 DNA sequence: TGTGCCAGCGGAATAAGGGTCGGGGCGTTAAGTGGCTACACCTTC. The gene calls are TRBV6-5 and TRBJ1-2; weak D call: TRBD1 (5 bases). This CDR3 contains 15 residues. CDR1 is MNHEY, CDR2 SVGAGI, per germline. Trimming shortened V by 8 bases and J by 7 bases, and 23 bases separated the two germline ends.

The chain links TRBV6-2 or TRBV6-3 to TRBJ2-1; 9 bases map to TRBD2. Germline lookup yields CDR1 MNHEY and CDR2 SVGEGT. Losses at the gene ends were 4 bases for V and 7 bases for J; bases not matched to a gene: 11. The CDR3 sequence is 16 residues long. CDR3 sequence: CASSFLRGGFGNEQFF. The CDR3 DNA is TGTGCCAGCAGTTTCCTGCGGGGGGGCTTCGGGAATGAGCAGTTCTTC.

This clonotype was observed a handful of times. This chain links TRBV20-1 with TRBJ1-2; D unresolved. The ends were cut back, 4 bases at V and 4 bases at J, with 10 bases in the middle. Per germline, CDR1 DFQATT and CDR2 SNEGSKA (reference sequence). This CDR3 comprises 12 residues. DNA of the CDR3: TGCAGTGCTATACCGGGCGGCTATGGCTACACCTTC. This gives the protein CSAIPGGYGYTF.

The V call is TRBV7-8, the J call TRBJ2-1; perhaps TRBD1 as D (6 bases). This CDR3 comprises 15 residues. V shed 5 bases and J shed 4 bases, with 15 bases lying between them. Germline V gene sequence: CDR1 SGHVS, CDR2 FQNEAQ. The CDR3 is CASSLQGISYNEQFF. In DNA form, the CDR3 reads TGTGCCAGCAGCCTACAGGGAATTTCGTACAATGAGCAGTTCTTC.

The V call is TRBV5-1, the J call TRBJ2-5; D unresolved. Per germline, CDR1 SGHRS and CDR2 YFSETQ. Trimming took 1 base from V and 5 from J, leaving 12 bases between them. This CDR3 has 14 amino acids. Written as DNA, the CDR3 is TGCGCCAGCAGCTTGTTGGGGTCTTGGGAGACCCAGTACTTC. The encoded protein is CASSLLGSWETQYF. The full variable domain, completed using reference TRBV5-1 and TRBJ2-5, is KAGVTQTPRYLIKTRGQQVTLSCSPISGHRSVSWYQQTPGQGLQFLFEYFSETQRNKGNFPGRFSGRQFSNSRSEMNVSTLELGDSALYLCASSLLGSWETQYFGPGTRLLVL.

In this sample, this clonotype turned up a few times. The chain combines TRBV12-3 or TRBV12-4 with TRBJ1-1, with D maybe TRBD1 (5 bases). CDR3 length: 13 residues. V was shortened by 7 bases and J by 6 bases, with 15 bases between the two germline ends. As DNA, the CDR3 is TGTGCCAGCAACCCGTGGGGCCCCTCTGAAGCTTTCTTT. Translation gives CASNPWGPSEAFF.

This clonotype was detected only a few times. The chain recombines TRBV9 with TRBJ2-1, with TRBD1 identical over 7 bases. The trim removed 2 bases at V and 5 bases at J, leaving 7 bases unmatched. The CDR3 has 15 residues. Germline values: CDR1 SGDLS, CDR2 YYNGEE. The CDR3 sequence: CASSVSGGWDNEQFF. The CDR3 DNA follows: TGTGCCAGCAGCGTTTCAGGGGGTTGGGACAATGAGCAGTTCTTC.

The chain is built from TRBV12-3 or TRBV12-4 and TRBJ2-7, with D possibly matching TRBD1 (5 bases). The CDR3 is made up of 15 amino acids. V was cut by 5 bases and J by 5 bases, with 19 bases left in between. The CDR3 DNA is TGTGCCAGCAGTGCCGCCAGGGCTGGGGTGGACGAGCAGTACGTC. Protein sequence: CASSAARAGVDEQYV.

This clonotype appeared many times. The CDR3 coding sequence is TGCGCCAGCAGCCTGGGACAGGGGAATGAAAAACTGTTTTTT. It yields the protein CASSLGQGNEKLFF. The chain joins TRBV4-3 to TRBJ1-4; TRBD1 matches 10 bases. J gave up 5 bases and V 4 bases, and 1 base lay outside the gene matches. The CDR3 runs to 14 residues. Per the germline V gene, CDR1 is LGHNA and CDR2 is YSLEER.

This clonotype showed up just a few times. This sequence joins TRBV7-2 and TRBJ1-6, with D maybe TRBD1 (6 bases). Germline values: CDR1 SGHTA, CDR2 FQGNSA. This CDR3 is 14 amino acids long. V lost 3 bases, J lost 6 bases, and 9 bases lay in between. The CDR3 DNA sequence: TGTGCCAGCAGCTTGACAGGATTTAATTCACCCCTCCACTTT. This sequence encodes CASSLTGFNSPLHF.

The sample holds a few counts of this clonotype. The chain carries TRBV7-2 and TRBJ2-4; D remains ambiguous. The V and J ends lost 4 bases and 0 bases respectively, with 7 bases between them. Germline CDR1 and CDR2: SGHTA and FQGNSA. This CDR3 is built from 14 residues. The CDR3 loop is CASSSGKAKNIQYF. The DNA for the CDR3 is TGTGCCAGCAGCTCCGGTAAAGCCAAAAACATTCAGTACTTC.

This clonotype was detected a few times. The rearrangement joins TRBV7-9 to TRBJ2-2; D assignment may be TRBD1 or TRBD2 (5 bases each). This CDR3 has 14 amino acids. V was shortened by 4 bases and J by 6 bases, with 12 bases between the two germline ends. CDR1 is SEHNR and CDR2 is FQNEAQ in the germline V gene (reference sequence). CDR3 region: CASSWGPGSGELFF. CDR3 nucleotides: TGTGCCAGCAGCTGGGGCCCGGGGTCCGGGGAGCTGTTTTTT. The complete variable domain, with remaining parts taken from reference TRBV7-9 and TRBJ2-2, reads DTGVSQNPRHKITKRGQNVTFRCDPISEHNRLYWYRQTLGQGPEFLTYFQNEAQLEKSRLLSDRFSAERPKGSFSTLEIQRTEQGDSAMYLCASSWGPGSGELFFGEGSRLTVL.